What follows are 26 T cell receptor beta chains derived from one specimen sequenced in a study of graft-versus-host responses after intestinal transplantation. The data were produced by immunoSEQ multiplex PCR, yet TCRdb's version contains in-frame clones alone and is incomplete. The repertoire holds about 120,000 clones, with approximately 93% as singletons. Antigen specificity for these receptors is unknown. The specimen was unstimulated CD8+ T cells sorted from spleen or lymph node cells, collected before transplant. The receptor source for this set is a human donor who was the organ donor for an intestinal transplant.

The rearrangement uses TRBV19 and TRBJ2-7; D is uncertain. The length of the CDR3 is 14 residues. V was shortened by 3 bases and J by 2 bases, with 11 bases between the two germline ends. The V gene's germline CDR1 is LNHDA and CDR2 SQIVND (reference sequence). In DNA form, the CDR3 reads TGTGCCAGTAGTATTACCGTTACGACCTACGAGCAGTACTTC. Translation: CASSITVTTYEQYF.

The chain couples TRBV5-6 to TRBJ1-1; no firm D call. Germline-derived CDR1 and CDR2 are SGHDT and YYEEEE. Between the trimmed V and J ends, which lost 2 bases and 0 bases, there was a span of 11 bases. CDR3 length equals 15 residues. This CDR3 is CASSFAPLVNTEAFF. In DNA, the CDR3 is TGTGCCAGCAGCTTTGCCCCCCTCGTGAACACTGAAGCTTTCTTT.

V usage is TRBV6-5 and J usage is TRBJ2-7, with 7 bases fitting TRBD2. Germline V gene data show CDR1 as MNHEY and CDR2 as SVGAGI. The CDR3 contains 15 residues. J was trimmed by 1 base and V by 5 bases; bases with no gene match: 8. CDR3: CASSARASGSYEQYF. The CDR3, as DNA: TGTGCCAGCAGTGCTAGGGCTAGCGGATCCTACGAGCAGTACTTC.

As to this clone: Other DNA variants within this sample encode the same CDR3. This sequence joins TRBV6-1 and TRBJ1-1; TRBD1 is a possible D gene (5 bases). The CDR3 consists of 12 residues. CDR1 and CDR2 from the germline V gene are MNHNS and SASEGT. The V gene lost 7 bases and the J gene lost 2 bases, with 8 bases spanning the gap. The CDR3 bases are TGTGCCAGCACAAGGACAAACACTGAAGCTTTCTTT. The encoded protein is CASTRTNTEAFF.

The DNA for the CDR3 is TGTGCCACCAGCAGAGATCTCGGATTCGATGAGCAGTTCTTC. As protein: CATSRDLGFDEQFF. J is TRBJ2-1 and V is TRBV15; D unresolved. Per germline, CDR1 LNHNV and CDR2 YYDKDF (reference sequence). Trimming removed 0 bases at V and 8 bases at J, with 11 bases between. The CDR3 contains 14 residues.

J is TRBJ2-1 and V is TRBV27; D remains ambiguous. Deletions cut 5 bases from V and 1 base from J, with 21 bases between. Germline V gene data show CDR1 as MNHEY and CDR2 as SMNVEV (reference sequence). The CDR3 sequence is 18 residues long. The CDR3 DNA sequence: TGTGCCAGCAGTCCTCGGACCACCTGGGATATTTCCTACAATGAGCAGTTCTTC. It encodes CASSPRTTWDISYNEQFF.

The chain couples TRBV10-2 to TRBJ2-1; 8 nucleotides match TRBD2. With 4 bases clipped from V and 2 bases from J, the junction kept 4 bases outside the gene matches. The CDR3 contains 15 residues. CDR1 WSHSY and CDR2 SAAADI come from the germline V gene. In nucleotides, the CDR3 is TGCGCCAGCAGTGCGAGTAGCGGGGCCTACAATGAGCAGTTCTTC. Translation gives CASSASSGAYNEQFF.

This chain uses TRBV13 with TRBJ2-7; 13 positions agree with TRBD2. The CDR3 spans 15 residues. The germline gives CDR1 PRHDT, CDR2 FYEKMQ (reference sequence). V trimming: 3 bases; J trimming: 2 bases; junction bases outside the gene matches: 1. CDR3 residues: CASSLGLAGTYEQYF. Here the CDR3 DNA reads TGTGCCAGCAGCTTGGGACTAGCGGGAACCTACGAGCAGTACTTC.

The chain combines TRBV7-9 with TRBJ2-5; no definite D call. The CDR3 spans 16 residues. Trimming took off 1 base at V and 5 bases at J, with 17 bases between the two ends. Germline assignment: CDR1 SEHNR and CDR2 FQNEAQ (reference sequence). CDR3 region: CASSLGGSRSGETQYF. CDR3 DNA: TGTGCCAGCAGCTTAGGCGGAAGCCGTTCCGGGGAGACCCAGTACTTC.

The V gene is TRBV13, the J gene TRBJ2-7, with D perhaps being TRBD1 or TRBD2 (6 bases each). CDR1 PRHDT and CDR2 FYEKMQ come from the germline V gene (reference sequence). The CDR3 is 13 amino acids. Between the trimmed V and J ends, which lost 3 bases and 5 bases, there was a span of 11 bases. CDR3 in DNA: TGTGCCAGCAGCTTCTCCGGGGGCGACGAGCAGTACTTC. Translation: CASSFSGGDEQYF. The full variable domain, rest sourced from reference TRBV13 and TRBJ2-7, is AAGVIQSPRHLIKEKRETATLKCYPIPRHDTVYWYQQGPGQDPQFLISFYEKMQSDKGSIPDRFSAQQFSDYHSELNMSSLELGDSALYFCASSFSGGDEQYFGPGTRLTVT.

The V call is TRBV6-5, the J call TRBJ2-7; D gene unclear. The germline gives CDR1 MNHEY, CDR2 SVGAGI. This CDR3 has 12 residues. Trimming stripped 8 bases from V and 0 bases from J, with 8 bases between. CDR3 region: CASGPVSYEQYF. DNA for the CDR3: TGTGCCAGCGGGCCGGTCTCCTACGAGCAGTACTTC.

The V gene is TRBV28, the J gene TRBJ2-3, with D possibly TRBD1 on 5 matching bases. The CDR3 sequence is 15 residues long. V lost 1 base and J lost 6, with 14 bases in between. CDR1 is MDHEN, CDR2 SYDVKM, per germline. The CDR3 sequence: CASSLLVAKGDTQYF. The CDR3 nucleotides read TGTGCCAGCAGTTTATTGGTGGCCAAGGGGGATACGCAGTATTTT.

This chain uses TRBV7-9 with TRBJ2-1; TRBD2 aligns across 11 bases. CDR1 and CDR2 from the germline V gene are SEHNR and FQNEAQ (reference sequence). The V gene end was trimmed by 3 bases and the J gene end by 8 bases; junction bases not matched to a gene: 3. This CDR3 has 14 amino acids. Here the CDR3 reads CASSLGSGRDEQFF. The CDR3 DNA is TGTGCCAGCAGCTTGGGTAGCGGGAGGGATGAGCAGTTCTTC.

This clone was seen only once. J is TRBJ2-1 and V is TRBV29-1, with D unresolved. The CDR3 has 11 residues. CDR1 is SQVTM, CDR2 ANQGSEA, per germline. V was pared by 6 bases and J by 10 bases, with 13 bases between. DNA of the CDR3: TGCAGCGTCCCCGCTCTTGGGGAGCAGTTCTTC. Amino acid sequence: CSVPALGEQFF.

The CDR3 DNA is TGCAGCGCCAAACAGGGCTACGAGCAGTACTTC. It encodes CSAKQGYEQYF. This chain joins TRBV29-1 and TRBJ2-7, with D perhaps TRBD1 (6 bases). The ends were cut back, 7 bases at V and 3 bases at J, with 10 bases in the middle. Germline values: CDR1 SQVTM, CDR2 ANQGSEA. CDR3 length equals 11 residues.

The V gene is TRBV19, the J gene TRBJ2-1; 10 nucleotides agree with TRBD1. With V trimmed by 3 bases and J by 5 bases, 4 bases remained unmatched. The germline gives CDR1 LNHDA, CDR2 SQIVND (reference sequence). This CDR3 has 15 residues. The CDR3 region is CASSILGQGNNEQFF. The CDR3 nucleotides read TGTGCCAGTAGTATTCTGGGACAGGGGAACAATGAGCAGTTCTTC. Combining the CDR3 with reference TRBV19 and TRBJ2-1 gives the whole variable domain DGGITQSPKYLFRKEGQNVTLSCEQNLNHDAMYWYRQDPGQGLRLIYYSQIVNDFQKGDIAEGYSVSREKKESFPLTVTSAQKNPTAFYLCASSILGQGNNEQFFGPGTRLTVL.

Points on this clone: Within the sample, other DNA sequences also encode this same CDR3. This sequence joins TRBV5-4 and TRBJ1-2; unclear D gene. V shed 4 bases and J shed 4 bases, with 5 bases lying between them. This CDR3 comprises 11 residues. Germline V gene lookup returns CDR1 SGHNT and CDR2 YYREEE (reference sequence). CDR3: CASSPGYGYTF. The DNA for the CDR3 is TGTGCCAGCAGCCCCGGCTATGGCTACACCTTC.

This rearrangement joins TRBV7-9 to TRBJ1-2, with D maybe TRBD1 (5 bases). The V gene's germline CDR1 is SEHNR and CDR2 FQNEAQ (reference sequence). The CDR3 length is 16 residues. Between the trimmed V and J ends, which lost 1 base and 0 bases, there was a span of 12 bases. Here the CDR3 reads CASSLGAQESNYGYTF. The CDR3 coding sequence is TGTGCCAGCAGCTTAGGAGCACAGGAGTCTAACTATGGCTACACCTTC.

V usage is TRBV7-2 and J usage is TRBJ2-7, with D perhaps TRBD2 (7 bases). Looked up from germline, CDR1 is SGHTA and CDR2 is FQGNSA. Trimming pared 4 bases from V and 0 bases from J, leaving 10 bases between. This CDR3 is built from 14 residues. As DNA, the CDR3 is TGTGCCAGCAGCTGGGGGGGACACTCCTACGAGCAGTACTTC. Protein sequence: CASSWGGHSYEQYF. Full variable domain (remainder filled in from reference TRBV7-2 and TRBJ2-7): GAGVSQSPSNKVTEKGKDVELRCDPISGHTALYWYRQSLGQGLEFLIYFQGNSAPDKSGLPSDRFSAERTGGSVSTLTIQRTQQEDSAVYLCASSWGGHSYEQYFGPGTRLTVT.

The chain is built from TRBV6-6 and TRBJ2-5; TRBD2 agrees at 9 bases. Near its end, the DNA agrees better with TRBJ2-7, so the J call may be wrong. Germline CDR1 is MNHNY and CDR2 is SVGAGI (reference sequence). CDR3 length: 14 amino acids. CDR3 sequence: CASSYLAGRYEQYF. In DNA, the CDR3 is TGTGCCAGCAGTTACCTAGCGGGAAGGTACGAGCAGTACTTC.

In this sample, this clone turned up once. The J gene is TRBJ2-3, the V gene TRBV11-2; D might be TRBD2 (6 bases). The CDR3 consists of 16 residues. Trimming cost V 3 bases and J 3 bases, with 16 bases left between them. CDR1 and CDR2 from the germline V gene are SGHAT and FQNNGV. The CDR3 reads CASSFPLRETTDTQYF. The DNA of the CDR3 is TGTGCCAGCAGCTTCCCACTCCGGGAGACGACAGATACGCAGTATTTT.

The chain couples TRBV4-2 to TRBJ2-7; D remains ambiguous. Per germline, CDR1 LGHNA and CDR2 YNFKEQ. The CDR3 is made up of 16 amino acids. V was shortened by 0 bases and J by 0 bases, with 12 bases between the two germline ends. The CDR3, as DNA: TGTGCCAGCAGCCAAGAGGTGGGGATGAGCTCCTACGAGCAGTACTTC. Protein product: CASSQEVGMSSYEQYF.

Notes on this clone: Other DNA sequences in this sample translate to the same CDR3. The chain recombines TRBV9 with TRBJ2-1, with D perhaps matching TRBD2 (6 bases). The CDR3 covers 13 residues. V lost 0 bases and J lost 7, with 8 bases in between. CDR1 SGDLS and CDR2 YYNGEE come from the germline V gene. This CDR3 is CASSVGGGNEQFF. CDR3 in DNA: TGTGCCAGCAGCGTAGGAGGAGGGAATGAGCAGTTCTTC.

The chain joins TRBV7-9 to TRBJ1-3, with D possibly matching TRBD1 (6 bases). The V and J ends lost 5 bases and 8 bases respectively, with 10 bases between them. In germline, CDR1 is SEHNR, CDR2 FQNEAQ (reference sequence). This CDR3 has 12 residues. The CDR3 nucleotides are TGTGCCAGCAGCCGAGGGGGAGACACCATATATTTT. Encoded protein: CASSRGGDTIYF.

V and J are TRBV5-1 and TRBJ2-3, with D unclear. The germline CDR1 and CDR2 sequences are SGHRS and YFSETQ. The CDR3 is 14 residues long. V lost 2 bases, J lost 7 bases, and 14 bases lay in between. Written as DNA, the CDR3 is TGCGCCAGCAGCTTCCGGGTTTTTACAAATACGCAGTATTTT. This codes for CASSFRVFTNTQYF.

The chain couples TRBV11-2 to TRBJ1-4; no definite D call. Germline V gene lookup returns CDR1 SGHAT and CDR2 FQNNGV. V was clipped by 5 bases and J by 6 bases, with 7 bases between them. The CDR3 is 12 residues long. Written as DNA, the CDR3 is TGTGCCAGCAGCCACACGGATGAAAAACTGTTTTTT. The encoded protein is CASSHTDEKLFF.